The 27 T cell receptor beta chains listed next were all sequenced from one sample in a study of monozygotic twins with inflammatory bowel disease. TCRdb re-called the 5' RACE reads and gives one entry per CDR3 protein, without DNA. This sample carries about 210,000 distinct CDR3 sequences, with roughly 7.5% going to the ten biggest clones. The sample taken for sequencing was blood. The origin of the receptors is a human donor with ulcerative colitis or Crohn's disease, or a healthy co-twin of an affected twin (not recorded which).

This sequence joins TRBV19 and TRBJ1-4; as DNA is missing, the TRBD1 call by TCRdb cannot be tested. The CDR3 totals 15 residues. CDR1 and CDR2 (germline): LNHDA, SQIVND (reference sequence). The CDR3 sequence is CASTPSTGLNEKLFF. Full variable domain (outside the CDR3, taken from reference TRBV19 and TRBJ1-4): DGGITQSPKYLFRKEGQNVTLSCEQNLNHDAMYWYRQDPGQGLRLIYYSQIVNDFQKGDIAEGYSVSREKKESFPLTVTSAQKNPTAFYLCASTPSTGLNEKLFFGSGTQLSVL.

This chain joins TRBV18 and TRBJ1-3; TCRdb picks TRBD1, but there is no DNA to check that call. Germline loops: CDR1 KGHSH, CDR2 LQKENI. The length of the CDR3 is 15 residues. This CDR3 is CASSSGGTSGNTIYF.

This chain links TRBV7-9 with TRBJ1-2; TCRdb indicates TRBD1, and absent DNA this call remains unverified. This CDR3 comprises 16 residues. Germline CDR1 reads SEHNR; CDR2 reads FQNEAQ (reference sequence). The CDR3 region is CASSTPGTVGPYGYTF.

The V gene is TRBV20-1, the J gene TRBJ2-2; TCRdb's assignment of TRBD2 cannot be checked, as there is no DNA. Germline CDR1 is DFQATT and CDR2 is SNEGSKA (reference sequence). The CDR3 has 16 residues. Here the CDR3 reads CSARDPSGPAARELFF.

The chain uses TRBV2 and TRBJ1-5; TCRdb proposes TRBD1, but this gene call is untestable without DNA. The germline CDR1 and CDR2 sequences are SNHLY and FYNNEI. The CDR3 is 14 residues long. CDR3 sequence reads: CASSGQRGRQPQHF.

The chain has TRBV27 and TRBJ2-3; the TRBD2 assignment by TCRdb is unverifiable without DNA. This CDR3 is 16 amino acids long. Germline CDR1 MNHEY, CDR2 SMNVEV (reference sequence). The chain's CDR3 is CASTPGLAGVADTQYF.

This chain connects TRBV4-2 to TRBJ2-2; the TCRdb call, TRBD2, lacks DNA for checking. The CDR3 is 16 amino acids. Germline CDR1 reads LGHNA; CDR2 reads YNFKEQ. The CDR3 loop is CASSQEGTGVSGELFF.

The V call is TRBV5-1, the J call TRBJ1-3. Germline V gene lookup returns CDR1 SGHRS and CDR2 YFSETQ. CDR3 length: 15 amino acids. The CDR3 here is CASSLAADAGTTIYF.

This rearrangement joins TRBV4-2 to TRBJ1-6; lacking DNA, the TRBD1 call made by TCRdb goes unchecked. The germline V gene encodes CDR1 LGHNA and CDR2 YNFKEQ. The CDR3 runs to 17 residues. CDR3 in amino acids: CASSQEWIRGESSPLHF.

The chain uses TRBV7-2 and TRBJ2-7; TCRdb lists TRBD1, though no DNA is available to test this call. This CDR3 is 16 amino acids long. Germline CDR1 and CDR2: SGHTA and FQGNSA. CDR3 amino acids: CASSPQSGGASYEQYF. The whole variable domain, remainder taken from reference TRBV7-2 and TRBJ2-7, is GAGVSQSPSNKVTEKGKDVELRCDPISGHTALYWYRQSLGQGLEFLIYFQGNSAPDKSGLPSDRFSAERTGGSVSTLTIQRTQQEDSAVYLCASSPQSGGASYEQYFGPGTRLTVT.

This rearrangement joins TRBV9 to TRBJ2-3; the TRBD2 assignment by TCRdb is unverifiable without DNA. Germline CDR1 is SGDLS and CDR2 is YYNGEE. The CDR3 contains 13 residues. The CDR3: CASSVGLGDTQYF.

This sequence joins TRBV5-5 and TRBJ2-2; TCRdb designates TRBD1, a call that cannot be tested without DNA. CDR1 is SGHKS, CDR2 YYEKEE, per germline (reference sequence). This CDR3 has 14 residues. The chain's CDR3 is CASSLLRGDGELFF.

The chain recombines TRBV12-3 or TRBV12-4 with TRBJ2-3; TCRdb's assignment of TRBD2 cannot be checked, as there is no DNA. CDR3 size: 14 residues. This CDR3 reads CASSDYSSTDTQYF.

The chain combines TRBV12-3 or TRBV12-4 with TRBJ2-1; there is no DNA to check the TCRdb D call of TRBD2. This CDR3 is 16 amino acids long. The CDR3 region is CASSLSYTRHYNEQFF.

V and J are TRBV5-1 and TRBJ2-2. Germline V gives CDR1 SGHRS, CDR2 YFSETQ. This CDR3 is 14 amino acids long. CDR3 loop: CASSLYYHTGELFF.

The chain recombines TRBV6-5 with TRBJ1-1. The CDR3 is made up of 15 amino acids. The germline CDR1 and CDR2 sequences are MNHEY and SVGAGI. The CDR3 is CASSYSGLWDTEAFF.

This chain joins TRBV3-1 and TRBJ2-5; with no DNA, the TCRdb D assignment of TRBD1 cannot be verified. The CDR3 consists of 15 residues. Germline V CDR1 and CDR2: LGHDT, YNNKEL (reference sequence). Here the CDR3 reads CASSPSGTSWETQYF.

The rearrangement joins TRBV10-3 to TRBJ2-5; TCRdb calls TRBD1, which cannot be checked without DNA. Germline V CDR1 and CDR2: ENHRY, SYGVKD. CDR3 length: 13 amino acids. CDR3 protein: CAIRGDTRKTQYF.

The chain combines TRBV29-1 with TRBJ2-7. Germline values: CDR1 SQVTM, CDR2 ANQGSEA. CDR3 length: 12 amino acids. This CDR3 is CSVISSSDEQYF.

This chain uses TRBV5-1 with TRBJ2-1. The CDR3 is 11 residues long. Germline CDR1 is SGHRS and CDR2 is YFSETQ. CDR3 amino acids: CASSRVNEQFF.

The CDR3 loop is CASRKRADTEAFF. This chain links TRBV6-2 or TRBV6-3 with TRBJ1-1. Germline CDR1 MNHEY, CDR2 SVGEGT. The CDR3 consists of 13 residues.

CDR3: CASSPPGHLPYNEQFF. The chain uses TRBV9 and TRBJ2-1; no DNA is available, so the TRBD1 call from TCRdb remains unchecked. Germline V lookup: CDR1 SGDLS, CDR2 YYNGEE. The CDR3 consists of 16 residues.

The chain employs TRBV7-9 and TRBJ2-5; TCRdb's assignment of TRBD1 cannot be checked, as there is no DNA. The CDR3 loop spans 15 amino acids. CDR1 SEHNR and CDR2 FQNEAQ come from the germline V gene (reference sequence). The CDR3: CASSLTRQTQETQYF.

CDR3 in amino acids: CASSLVSLAADTQYF. The chain employs TRBV7-2 and TRBJ2-3. Germline loops: CDR1 SGHTA, CDR2 FQGNSA. The CDR3 is 15 amino acids. Looking up the rest from reference TRBV7-2 and TRBJ2-3 gives the full variable domain: GAGVSQSPSNKVTEKGKDVELRCDPISGHTALYWYRQSLGQGLEFLIYFQGNSAPDKSGLPSDRFSAERTGGSVSTLTIQRTQQEDSAVYLCASSLVSLAADTQYFGPGTRLTVL.

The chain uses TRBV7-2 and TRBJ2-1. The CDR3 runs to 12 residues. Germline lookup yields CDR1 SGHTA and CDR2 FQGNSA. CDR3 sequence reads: CASSLGVNEQFF.

Here the CDR3 reads CASSGLAGMGLGELFF. V usage is TRBV2 and J usage is TRBJ2-2; the D call of TRBD2 rests on TCRdb alone, since no DNA is present to check it. The CDR3 runs 16 residues. Looked up from germline, CDR1 is SNHLY and CDR2 is FYNNEI.

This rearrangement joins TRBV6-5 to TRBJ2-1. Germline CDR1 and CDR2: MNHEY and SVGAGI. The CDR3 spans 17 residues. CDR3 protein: CASSYGPLLRTYNEQFF.